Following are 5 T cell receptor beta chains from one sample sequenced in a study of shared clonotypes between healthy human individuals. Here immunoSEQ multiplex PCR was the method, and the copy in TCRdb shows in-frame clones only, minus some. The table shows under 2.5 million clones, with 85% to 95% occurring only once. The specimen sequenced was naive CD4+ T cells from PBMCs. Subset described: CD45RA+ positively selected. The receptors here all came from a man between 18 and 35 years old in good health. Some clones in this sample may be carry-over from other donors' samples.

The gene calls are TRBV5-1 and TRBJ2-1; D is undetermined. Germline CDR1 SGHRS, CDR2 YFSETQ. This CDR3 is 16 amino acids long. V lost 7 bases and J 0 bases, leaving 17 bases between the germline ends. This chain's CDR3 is CASPTGGWSSYNEQFF. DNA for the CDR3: TGCGCCAGCCCTACGGGCGGCTGGAGCTCCTACAATGAGCAGTTCTTC.

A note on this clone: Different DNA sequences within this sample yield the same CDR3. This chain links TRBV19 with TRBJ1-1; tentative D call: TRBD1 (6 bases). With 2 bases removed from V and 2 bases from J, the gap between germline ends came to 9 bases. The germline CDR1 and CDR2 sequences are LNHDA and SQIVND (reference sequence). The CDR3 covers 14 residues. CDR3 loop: CASSIRGGNTEAFF. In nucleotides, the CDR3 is TGTGCCAGTAGTATAAGGGGGGGAAACACTGAAGCTTTCTTT.

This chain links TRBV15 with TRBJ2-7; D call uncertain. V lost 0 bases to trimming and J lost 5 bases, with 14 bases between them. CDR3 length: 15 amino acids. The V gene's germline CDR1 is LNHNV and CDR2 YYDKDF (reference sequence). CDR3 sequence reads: CATSRDPLEDDEQYF. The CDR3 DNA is TGTGCCACCAGCAGAGACCCCCTAGAAGACGACGAGCAGTACTTC. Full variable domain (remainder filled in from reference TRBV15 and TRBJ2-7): DAMVIQNPRYQVTQFGKPVTLSCSQTLNHNVMYWYQQKSSQAPKLLFHYYDKDFNNEADTPDNFQSRRPNTSFCFLDIRSPGLGDTAMYLCATSRDPLEDDEQYFGPGTRLTVT.

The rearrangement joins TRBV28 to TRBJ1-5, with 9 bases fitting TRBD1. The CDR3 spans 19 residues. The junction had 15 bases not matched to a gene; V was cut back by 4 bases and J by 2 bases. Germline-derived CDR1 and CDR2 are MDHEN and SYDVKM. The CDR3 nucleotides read TGTGCCAGCAGTTACCGGGGACAGGGTGTAAGGGGTGGCAATCAGCCCCAGCATTTT. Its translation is CASSYRGQGVRGGNQPQHF.

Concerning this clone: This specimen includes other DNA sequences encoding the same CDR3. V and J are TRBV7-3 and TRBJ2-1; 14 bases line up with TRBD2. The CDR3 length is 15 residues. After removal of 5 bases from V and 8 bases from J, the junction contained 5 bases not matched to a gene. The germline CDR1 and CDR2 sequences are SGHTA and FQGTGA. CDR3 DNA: TGTGCCAGCAGCCTCGGGACTAGCGGGAGTGATGAGCAGTTCTTC. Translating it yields CASSLGTSGSDEQFF.